Sequencing of this TCR beta chain was carried out in a study of T-cell reconstitution after alpha-beta-depleted transplantation in children. A library of TCRbeta sequences, prepared with unique molecular identifiers, was generated. Using its own MiXCR run on the PCR reads, TCRdb lists one record per CDR3 protein. The sample contains about 420,000 distinct CDR3 sequences, around 15% of which appear only once. Germline trimming cut 6 bases from V and 7 bases from J; bases unmatched to any gene: 4. The CDR3 consists of 14 residues. This chain links TRBV12-3 or TRBV12-4 with TRBJ2-1; 12 bases align to TRBD2. Source: PBMCs, mostly from graft donor cells, taken 360 days after TCRalphabeta/CD19-depleted stem cell transplant. The sequence came from a boy under two years old who had a stem cell transplant for Wiskott-Aldrich syndrome, so the T cells may come from the graft donor. CDR3 protein: CASRGTSGRNEQFF. The CDR3 DNA is TGTGCCAGCAGAGGGACTAGCGGGCGGAATGAGCAGTTCTTC.